This paragraph reports one T cell receptor beta chain. Its specificity is not known. This entry comes from a study of CD8+ T cells in alopecia areata. Regarding the study as a whole: Possibly as an HLA-related effect, TCR sharing across patients appeared less clear than in mice. Lesional scalp, especially alopecia totalis/universalis, showed higher clonality than normal scalp. In scalp samples, resident alphabeta T cells of normal skin are also sequenced.

cDNA reverse transcribed from extracted RNA served as the sequencing template. Libraries were prepared by immunoSEQ multiplex PCR; TCRdb keeps only in-frame clonotypes and omits some of them. The table shows under 150,000 clones, with less than 65% occurring only once. From PBMCs, CD4+ and CD8+ T cells were sorted. Germline V gene lookup returns CDR1 SNHLY and CDR2 FYNNEI. The CDR3 sequence is 15 residues long. Trimming pared 2 bases from V and 4 bases from J, leaving 13 bases between. The sequenced sample consisted of CD8+ T cells sorted from blood. The V and J genes are TRBV2 and TRBJ2-3, with D perhaps matching TRBD2 (6 bases). The sequence derives from a human donor in good health. DNA of the CDR3: TGTGCCAGCAGTGAACGGGAGAGGTCGGCAGATACGCAGTATTTT. It is translated as CASSERERSADTQYF.